A single sample gave rise to the 11 T cell receptor beta chains below, sequenced in a study of T cells in Graves' hyperthyroidism and ophthalmopathy. TCR beta CDR3 regions were amplified from RNA. HTBI primers were employed in a first-round RT-PCR of the TCR CDR3. TCRdb analysed the multiplex PCR reads with MiXCR anew, one entry per CDR3 protein. In the table there are 400,000 to 500,000 distinct CDR3 sequences, roughly 14% of which are singletons. The specimen sequenced was blood. The source is a young man with Graves' ophthalmopathy.

J is TRBJ1-2 and V is TRBV12-3 or TRBV12-4, with 10 bases that match TRBD1. The junction had 11 bases not matched to a gene; V was cut back by 5 bases and J by 5 bases. The CDR3 has 16 amino acids. This chain's CDR3 is CASSPSGTGVGYGYTF. DNA of the CDR3: TGTGCCAGCAGTCCATCCGGGACAGGGGTGGGGTATGGCTACACCTTC.

On this clonotype itself: Relative to the germline gene, one junction end is altered; a read error may explain this. The V call is TRBV7-7, the J call TRBJ2-7, with 9 bases that match TRBD2. The CDR3 runs to 14 residues. CDR1 and CDR2 (germline): SSHAT, FNYEAQ (reference sequence). The CDR3: CASSLAGEGSEQYF. The CDR3 DNA reads as TGTGCTAGCAGCTTAGCGGGGGAGGGGAGCGAGCAGTACTTC. Full variable domain (outside the CDR3, taken from reference TRBV7-7 and TRBJ2-7): GAGVSQSPRYKVTKRGQDVTLRCDPISSHATLYWYQQALGQGPEFLTYFNYEAQPDKSGLPSDRFSAERPEGSISTLTIQRTEQRDSAMYRCASSLAGEGSEQYFGPGTRLTVT.

This clonotype has a count of ten or more. The chain uses TRBV10-3 and TRBJ1-2; possible D gene TRBD1, 5 bases. Germline assignment: CDR1 ENHRY and CDR2 SYGVKD. V shed 7 bases and J shed 5 bases, with 17 bases lying between them. The CDR3 covers 14 residues. The DNA of the CDR3 is TGTGCCATCACCGGTTCTGGGGGAGAATATGGCTACACCTTC. This codes for CAITGSGGEYGYTF.

This clonotype was detected ten times or more. The J gene is TRBJ2-2, the V gene TRBV6-1; D is perhaps TRBD1 or TRBD2 (5 bases each). The germline V gene encodes CDR1 MNHNS and CDR2 SASEGT. The length of the CDR3 is 14 residues. V was shortened by 6 bases and J by 7 bases, with 15 bases between the two germline ends. The CDR3 loop is CASSRTLGGGELFF. CDR3 in DNA: TGTGCCAGCAGCAGGACACTAGGAGGCGGGGAGCTGTTTTTT.

In this sample, this clonotype turned up many times. The chain has TRBV6-1 and TRBJ2-7, with D possibly called TRBD1 or TRBD2 (5 bases each). The CDR3 length is 14 residues. V dropped 5 bases and J dropped 5 bases, with 16 bases sitting between them. The germline V gene encodes CDR1 MNHNS and CDR2 SASEGT. CDR3 sequence (DNA): TGTGCCAGCAGTAGTACCCGGGACGGCAACGAGCAGTACTTC. This sequence encodes CASSSTRDGNEQYF.

In this sample, this clonotype turned up a few times. The chain has TRBV6-4 and TRBJ1-2, with TRBD1 matching 7 bases. In germline, CDR1 is MRHNA, CDR2 SNTAGT. This CDR3 is 13 amino acids long. The V and J ends lost 6 bases and 6 bases, in that order; junction bases with no gene match: 7. The CDR3 DNA reads TGTGCCAGCAGAGCTACGACAGGGAATGGCTACACCTTC. Translating it yields CASRATTGNGYTF.

This clonotype was detected ten times or more. CDR3 nucleotide sequence: TGCAGTGCCGAGCAGCGTCGCGATTATGGCTACACCTTC. Translated, it gives CSAEQRRDYGYTF. J is TRBJ1-2 and V is TRBV20-1; D not certain. Germline V lookup: CDR1 DFQATT, CDR2 SNEGSKA (reference sequence). V was cut by 6 bases and J by 5 bases, with 16 bases left in between. The CDR3 is 13 residues long.

The chain couples TRBV4-1 to TRBJ2-4, with a tentative D call TRBD1 (6 bases). Trimming took off 1 base at V and 1 base at J, with 17 bases between the two ends. This CDR3 has 18 residues. Germline-derived CDR1 and CDR2 are MGHRA and YSYEKL. CDR3 sequence reads: CASSQVGAGRSAKNIQYF. DNA of the CDR3: TGCGCCAGCAGCCAAGTGGGGGCAGGGCGATCTGCCAAAAACATTCAGTACTTC.

This clonotype was observed at least ten times. CDR3 in amino acids: CASRPERRQGEYNQPQHF. CDR3 in DNA: TGCGCCAGCAGGCCCGAAAGAAGACAGGGGGAATACAATCAGCCCCAGCATTTT. This rearrangement joins TRBV10-1 to TRBJ1-5; 9 nucleotides align to TRBD1. This CDR3 spans 18 amino acids. V was pared by 6 bases and J by 3 bases, with 15 bases of the junction left unmatched. Germline-derived CDR1 and CDR2 are WNHNN and SYGVQD (reference sequence).

This clonotype was seen repeatedly, ten times or more. The chain uses TRBV7-2 and TRBJ1-4; D perhaps matches TRBD1 (6 bases). The CDR3 is 14 amino acids. The germline V and J ends were trimmed by 3 bases and 8 bases, with 13 bases remaining between them. Germline-derived CDR1 and CDR2 are SGHTA and FQGNSA. CDR3 sequence (DNA): TGTGCCAGCAGCTTTCAGGGGAGTGGCGAAAAACTGTTTTTT. The encoded protein is CASSFQGSGEKLFF.

This clonotype appeared many times. The chain joins TRBV9 to TRBJ2-3; TRBD2 agrees at 8 bases. The J segment lost 6 bases and the V segment lost 3 bases, leaving 0 bases of the junction unmatched. The length of the CDR3 is 12 residues. The germline CDR1 and CDR2 sequences are SGDLS and YYNGEE. This chain's CDR3 is CASSAGGDTQYF. DNA for the CDR3: TGTGCCAGCAGCGCGGGGGGGGATACGCAGTATTTT.